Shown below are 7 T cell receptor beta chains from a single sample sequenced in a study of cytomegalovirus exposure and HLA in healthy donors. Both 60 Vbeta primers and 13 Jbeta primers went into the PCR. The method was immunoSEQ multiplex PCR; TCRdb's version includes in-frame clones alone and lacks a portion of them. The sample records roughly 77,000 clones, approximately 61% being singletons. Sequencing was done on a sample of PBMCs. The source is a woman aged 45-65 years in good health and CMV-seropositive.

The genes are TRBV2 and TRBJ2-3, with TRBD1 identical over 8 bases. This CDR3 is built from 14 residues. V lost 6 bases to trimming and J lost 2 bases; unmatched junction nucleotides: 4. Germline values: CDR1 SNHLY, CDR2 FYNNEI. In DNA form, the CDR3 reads TGTGCCAGCAGCCGGGACAGGTACACAGATACGCAGTATTTT. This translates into CASSRDRYTDTQYF.

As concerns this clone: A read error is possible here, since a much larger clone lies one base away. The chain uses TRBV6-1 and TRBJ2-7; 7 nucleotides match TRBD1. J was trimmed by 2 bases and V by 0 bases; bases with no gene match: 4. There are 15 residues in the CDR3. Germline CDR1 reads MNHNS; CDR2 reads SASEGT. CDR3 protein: CASSEADRKAYEQYV. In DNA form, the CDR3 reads TGTGCCAGCAGTGAAGCGGACAGGAAGGCCTACGAGCAGTACGTC.

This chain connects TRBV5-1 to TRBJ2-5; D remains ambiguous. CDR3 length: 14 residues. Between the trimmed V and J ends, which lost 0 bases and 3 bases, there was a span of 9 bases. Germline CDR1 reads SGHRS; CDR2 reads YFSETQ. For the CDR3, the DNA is TGCGCCAGCAGCTTGGGTCAGGTAAAAGAGACCCAGTACTTC. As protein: CASSLGQVKETQYF. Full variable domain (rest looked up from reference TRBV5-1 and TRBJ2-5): KAGVTQTPRYLIKTRGQQVTLSCSPISGHRSVSWYQQTPGQGLQFLFEYFSETQRNKGNFPGRFSGRQFSNSRSEMNVSTLELGDSALYLCASSLGQVKETQYFGPGTRLLVL.

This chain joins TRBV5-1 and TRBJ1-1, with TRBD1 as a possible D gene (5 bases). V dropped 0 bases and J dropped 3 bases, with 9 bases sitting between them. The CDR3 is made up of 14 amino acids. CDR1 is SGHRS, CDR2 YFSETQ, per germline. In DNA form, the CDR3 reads TGCGCCAGCAGCTTGGACAGGATGTACACTGAAGCTTTCTTT. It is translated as CASSLDRMYTEAFF.

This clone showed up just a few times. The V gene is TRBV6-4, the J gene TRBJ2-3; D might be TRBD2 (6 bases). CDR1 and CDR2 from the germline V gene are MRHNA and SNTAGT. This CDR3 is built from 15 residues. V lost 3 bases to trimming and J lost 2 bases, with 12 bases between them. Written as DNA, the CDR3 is TGTGCCAGCAGTGATGGCGGGGAAATCACAGATACGCAGTATTTT. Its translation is CASSDGGEITDTQYF.

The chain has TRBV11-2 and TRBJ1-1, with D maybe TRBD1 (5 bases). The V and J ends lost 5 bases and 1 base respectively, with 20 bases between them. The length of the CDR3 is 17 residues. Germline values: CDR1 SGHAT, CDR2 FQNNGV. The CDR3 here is CASSPQIPGPANTEAFF. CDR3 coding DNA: TGTGCCAGCAGCCCGCAAATACCAGGGCCGGCGAACACTGAAGCTTTCTTT.

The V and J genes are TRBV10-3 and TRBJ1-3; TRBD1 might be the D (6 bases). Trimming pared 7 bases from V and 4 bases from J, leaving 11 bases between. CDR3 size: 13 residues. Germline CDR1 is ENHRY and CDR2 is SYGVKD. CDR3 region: CAITEDRGNTIYF. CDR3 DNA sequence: TGTGCCATCACCGAAGACAGGGGAAACACCATATATTTT.